A single sample gave rise to the 5 T cell receptor beta chains below, sequenced in a study of CD8 T cells in ankylosing spondylitis. TCRdb processed the 5' RACE reads anew with MiXCR; each CDR3 protein has one entry. The sample contains some 25,000 distinct CDR3 sequences, 2.5% to 3% of which appear only once. Sequencing input: blood, either unsorted or a sorted T cell fraction (not recorded which). All receptors derive from a female donor with ankylosing spondylitis or in good health (not recorded which).

This chain uses TRBV9 with TRBJ2-3; the D is unclear. Trimming removed 3 bases at V and 7 bases at J, with 15 bases between. Germline V CDR1 and CDR2: SGDLS, YYNGEE. CDR3 length equals 14 residues. The CDR3, as DNA: TGTGCCAGCAGCGCCGCTGGGGTAGCTAATACGCAGTATTTT. Residues: CASSAAGVANTQYF.

This clonotype occurred many times. The V gene is TRBV9, the J gene TRBJ2-2, with TRBD1 matching over 8 bases. This CDR3 has 16 amino acids. After removal of 2 bases from V and 2 bases from J, the junction contained 5 bases not matched to a gene. From germline, CDR1 is SGDLS and CDR2 YYNGEE. In nucleotides, the CDR3 is TGTGCCAGCAGCGTCCGGACAGGGTTAAACACCGGGGAGCTGTTTTTT. Protein: CASSVRTGLNTGELFF.

This clonotype has at least ten counts. This chain connects TRBV9 to TRBJ2-2, with D possibly being TRBD1 (6 bases). The germline CDR1 and CDR2 sequences are SGDLS and YYNGEE. There are 17 residues in the CDR3. Trimming cost V 4 bases and J 1 base, with 17 bases left between them. The DNA of the CDR3 is TGTGCCAGCAGCAGAGGACGGGACACCTTGAACACCGGGGAGCTGTTTTTT. Translating gives CASSRGRDTLNTGELFF.

The table lists this clonotype with many counts. The rearrangement uses TRBV9 and TRBJ2-4, with 9 bases identical to TRBD1. This CDR3 contains 14 residues. Germline V lookup: CDR1 SGDLS, CDR2 YYNGEE. V dropped 7 bases and J dropped 8; count of bases not matched to a gene: 10. In DNA form, the CDR3 reads TGTGCCAGCGGCAAACAGGGGGCAGGGGACATTCAGTACTTC. This sequence encodes CASGKQGAGDIQYF.

In this sample, this clonotype turned up many times. V usage is TRBV9 and J usage is TRBJ2-1; D perhaps matches TRBD2 (6 bases). The CDR3 contains 13 residues. Germline CDR1 and CDR2: SGDLS and YYNGEE. Trimming removed 3 bases at V and 6 bases at J, with 10 bases between. This CDR3 reads CASSALASNEQFF. CDR3 nucleotides: TGTGCCAGCAGCGCTCTAGCGTCCAATGAGCAGTTCTTC.